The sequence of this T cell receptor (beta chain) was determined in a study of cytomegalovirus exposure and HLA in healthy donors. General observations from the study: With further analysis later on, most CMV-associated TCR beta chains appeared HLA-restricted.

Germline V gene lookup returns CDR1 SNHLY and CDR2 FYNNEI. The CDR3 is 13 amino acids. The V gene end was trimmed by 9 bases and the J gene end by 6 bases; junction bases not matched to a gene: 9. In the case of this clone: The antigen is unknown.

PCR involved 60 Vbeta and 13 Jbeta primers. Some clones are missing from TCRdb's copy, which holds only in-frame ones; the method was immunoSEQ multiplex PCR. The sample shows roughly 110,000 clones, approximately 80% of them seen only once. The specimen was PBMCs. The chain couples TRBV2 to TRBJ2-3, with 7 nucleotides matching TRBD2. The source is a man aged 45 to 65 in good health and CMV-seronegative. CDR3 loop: CARSGTTTDTQYF. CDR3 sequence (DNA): TGTGCCAGGTCCGGGACTACGACCGATACGCAGTATTTT.